A single sample gave rise to the 9 T cell receptor beta chains below, sequenced in a study of shared clonotypes between healthy human individuals. Data came from immunoSEQ multiplex PCR; TCRdb stores just in-frame clones and leaves some out. The sample lists some 2,100,000 clones; about 93% were seen once. Naive CD8 cells lacked CD45RO, underwent positive selection for CCR7 and left out terminally differentiated effector memory CD45RA+ cells. The sequenced sample consisted of naive CD8+ T cells from PBMCs. These receptors all stem from a man younger than 30 in good health. Some clones in this sample may be carry-over from other donors' samples.

This sequence joins TRBV28 and TRBJ2-5; D unresolved. Trimming took off 7 bases at V and 4 bases at J, with 16 bases between the two ends. Germline V gene data show CDR1 as MDHEN and CDR2 as SYDVKM. The CDR3 spans 14 residues. In nucleotides, the CDR3 is TGTGCCAGCACCGGGCTAGACCTGGGAGAGACCCAGTACTTC. The encoded protein is CASTGLDLGETQYF.

Here the CDR3 reads CASKREGLHPIQYF. The CDR3 DNA follows: TGTGCCAGCAAGCGGGAGGGCCTCCATCCCATTCAGTACTTC. The genes are TRBV6-5 and TRBJ2-4; TRBD2 matches at 10 bases. Per the germline V gene, CDR1 is MNHEY and CDR2 is SVGAGI. This CDR3 comprises 14 residues. Losses at the gene ends were 7 bases for V and 9 bases for J; bases not matched to a gene: 9.

The V and J genes are TRBV19 and TRBJ2-1; D is perhaps TRBD1 (5 bases). Deletions cut 6 bases from V and 4 bases from J, with 16 bases between. The CDR3 spans 15 residues. Per germline, CDR1 LNHDA and CDR2 SQIVND (reference sequence). CDR3 sequence: CASSPRQGYYNEQFF. Here the CDR3 DNA reads TGTGCCAGTAGCCCCCGGCAGGGTTATTACAATGAGCAGTTCTTC.

V gene TRBV2 combines with J gene TRBJ2-7; no reliable D call. This CDR3 has 13 residues. CDR1 is SNHLY, CDR2 FYNNEI, per germline. V was trimmed by 1 base and J by 3 bases, leaving 7 bases between them. DNA of the CDR3: TGTGCCAGCAGTGAAGGGATAAACTACGAGCAGTACTTC. Residues: CASSEGINYEQYF.

This clone was observed once. The chain couples TRBV5-6 to TRBJ2-1; no reliable D call. Germline assignment: CDR1 SGHDT and CDR2 YYEEEE. The germline V and J ends were trimmed by 0 bases and 3 bases, with 7 bases remaining between them. There are 14 residues in the CDR3. The CDR3 DNA sequence: TGTGCCAGCAGCTTGGTAAGGAACTACAATGAGCAGTTCTTC. Amino acid sequence: CASSLVRNYNEQFF.

The chain uses TRBV28 and TRBJ2-7; TRBD2 aligns across 10 bases. CDR3 size: 17 residues. With 5 bases clipped from V and 4 bases from J, the junction kept 14 bases outside the gene matches. Germline-derived CDR1 and CDR2 are MDHEN and SYDVKM. CDR3 residues: CASSPSLAGVRPYEQYF. In DNA form, the CDR3 reads TGTGCCAGCAGTCCGAGCCTAGCGGGAGTTCGGCCTTACGAGCAGTACTTC.

To note about this clone: Other DNA variants within this sample encode the same CDR3. The genes are TRBV7-9 and TRBJ1-2, with no clear D. Germline V lookup: CDR1 SEHNR, CDR2 FQNEAQ (reference sequence). Trimming left V 1 base short and J 8 bases short, with 8 bases between. The CDR3 has 12 amino acids. The CDR3 sequence is CASSLGPGGYTF. CDR3 DNA sequence: TGTGCCAGCAGCTTAGGTCCGGGGGGCTACACCTTC.

The rearrangement joins TRBV9 to TRBJ1-3, with a weak D call TRBD1 (5 bases). CDR1 SGDLS and CDR2 YYNGEE come from the germline V gene. CDR3 length: 16 residues. Trimming left V 0 bases short and J 0 bases short, with 10 bases between. CDR3 sequence: CASSVEWGSSGNTIYF. CDR3 nucleotide sequence: TGTGCCAGCAGCGTAGAATGGGGCAGCTCTGGAAACACCATATATTTT.

The chain recombines TRBV19 with TRBJ2-7, with D perhaps matching TRBD1 (6 bases). The germline V gene encodes CDR1 LNHDA and CDR2 SQIVND (reference sequence). The V end lost 6 bases, the J end lost 1 base, and 13 bases lay between the germline ends. This CDR3 contains 14 residues. CDR3 bases: TGTGCCAGTAGCTCCCGGCAGGGGTCCTACGAGCAGTACTTC. Translated: CASSSRQGSYEQYF.